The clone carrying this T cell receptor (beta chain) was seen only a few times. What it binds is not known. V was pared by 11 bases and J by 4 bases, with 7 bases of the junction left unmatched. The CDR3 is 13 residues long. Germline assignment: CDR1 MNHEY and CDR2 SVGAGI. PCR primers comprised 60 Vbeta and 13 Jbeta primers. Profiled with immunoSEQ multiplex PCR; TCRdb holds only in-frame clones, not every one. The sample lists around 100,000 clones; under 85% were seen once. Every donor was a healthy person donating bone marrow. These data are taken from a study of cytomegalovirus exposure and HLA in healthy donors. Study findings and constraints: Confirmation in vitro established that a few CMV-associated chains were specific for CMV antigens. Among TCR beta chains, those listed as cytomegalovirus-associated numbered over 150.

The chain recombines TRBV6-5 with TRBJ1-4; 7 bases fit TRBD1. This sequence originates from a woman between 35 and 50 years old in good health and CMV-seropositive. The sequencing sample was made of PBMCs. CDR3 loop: CAAAGQYNEKLFF. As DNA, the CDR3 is TGTGCCGCCGCGGGACAGTATAATGAAAAACTGTTTTTT.